Listed below are T cell receptor beta chains from one sample, sequenced in a study of blood T cell repertoires in COVID-19. Repertoires were generated with immunoSEQ multiplex PCR, while TCRdb's copy carries only in-frame clones and drops some. Counted here are 110,000 to 150,000 clones, 70% to 90% occurring once; the ten biggest clones make up just under 3%. Sequenced input: peripheral blood. These receptors all come from a man aged 45-65 years with acute or convalescent COVID-19. CDR3s include the opening cysteine and the closing phenylalanine or tryptophan.

j_call | v_call | cdr3_aa
TRBJ2-5 | TRBV10-3 | CASGGAGETQYF
TRBJ2-1 | TRBV9 | CASSVGGGWSNEQFF
TRBJ1-3 | TRBV15 | CATSGSWTVSGNTIYF
TRBJ2-7 | TRBV24-1 | CATKQGTEQYF
TRBJ1-2 | TRBV18 | CASSPRSGEGYTF
TRBJ2-2 | TRBV4-1 | CASSQEGRVAGELFF
TRBJ2-1 | TRBV11-3 | CASSESGTANNEQFF
TRBJ2-7 | TRBV7-2 | CASSRTSADLVEQYF
TRBJ2-7 | TRBV14 | CASSPGLAGFRSWQYF
TRBJ2-5 | TRBV30 | CAWSPRTHQETQYF
TRBJ2-7 | TRBV6-6 | CASTVDSDHSYEQYF
TRBJ1-3 | TRBV19 | CASSDSTGTGNTIYF
TRBJ2-1 | TRBV14 | CASSRPGLAGSYNEQFF
TRBJ2-3 | TRBV6-1 | CASSEASSGGTDTQYF
TRBJ2-7 | TRBV29-1 | CSGPRITDPPLHEQYF
TRBJ2-1 | TRBV6-5 | CASSYSGSSYNEQFF
TRBJ2-2 | TRBV3-1/TRBV3-2 | CASSHWASQNTGELFF
TRBJ1-2 | TRBV3-1/TRBV3-2 | CASSPMSGSGYGYTF
TRBJ2-2 | TRBV6-4 | CASSGTGGESGELFF
TRBJ1-2 | TRBV9 | CASSPREGTLDGYTF
TRBJ1-6 | TRBV9 | CASSVDGSYNSPLHF
TRBJ2-1 | TRBV19 | CASSIAGNEQFF
TRBJ2-7 | TRBV24-1 | CATSGREELAGDHEQYF
TRBJ1-4 | TRBV9 | CASSLGTGTATLEKLFF
TRBJ2-1 | TRBV9 | CASSLGGGVYNEQFF
TRBJ1-5 | TRBV28 | CASSLWGQGVGQPQHF
TRBJ1-5 | TRBV2 | CASLAASTNQPQHF
TRBJ1-3 | TRBV6-6 | CASSSRGLSSGNTIYF
TRBJ1-5 | TRBV2 | CASSVQSPGNNQPQHF
TRBJ1-1 | TRBV4-1 | CASSSSTGNTEAFF
TRBJ1-2 | TRBV4-1 | CASSRLPSDGYTF